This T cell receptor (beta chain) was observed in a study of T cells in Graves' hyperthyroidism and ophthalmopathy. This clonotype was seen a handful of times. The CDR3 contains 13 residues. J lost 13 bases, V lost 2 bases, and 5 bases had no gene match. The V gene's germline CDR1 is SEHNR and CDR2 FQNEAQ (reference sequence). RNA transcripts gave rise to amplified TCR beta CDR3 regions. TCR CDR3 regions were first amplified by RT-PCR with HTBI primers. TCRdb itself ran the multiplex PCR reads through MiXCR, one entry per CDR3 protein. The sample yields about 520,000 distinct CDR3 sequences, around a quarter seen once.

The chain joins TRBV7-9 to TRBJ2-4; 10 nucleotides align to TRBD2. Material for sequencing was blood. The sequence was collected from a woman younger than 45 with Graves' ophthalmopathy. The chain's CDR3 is CASSLKLAGLQYF. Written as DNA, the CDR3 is TGTGCCAGCAGCTTAAAACTAGCGGGGCTACAGTACTTC.